These T cell receptor beta chains were read from a single sample in a study of T cell responses to AZD1222 COVID-19 vaccine. Some clones are missing from TCRdb's copy, which holds only in-frame ones; the method was immunoSEQ multiplex PCR. The repertoire holds about 110,000 clones, 89% seen once, with less than 8% in the top ten. The sample here was peripheral blood, taken on day 0 of AZD1222 vaccination. The source of these receptors is an adult in good health. The CDR3 runs from the conserved cysteine through the conserved F or W. A D gene is named only where the DNA matches it firmly. Rows may omit the clone size; those that give it use once, few, many or a size class.

J gene: TRBJ1-2; clone size: -; CDR3 length: 16; V gene: TRBV28; D gene: TRBD1; CDR3 protein: CASSSGGANSVYGYTF; CDR3 DNA: TGTGCCAGCAGCTCAGGGGGCGCGAACTCCGTCTATGGCTACACCTTC
J gene: TRBJ1-2; clone size: -; CDR3 length: 14; V gene: TRBV5-5; D gene: -; CDR3 protein: CASSSTYGSYGYTF; CDR3 DNA: TGTGCCAGCAGCTCCACTTATGGGAGCTATGGCTACACCTTC
J gene: TRBJ2-1; clone size: -; CDR3 length: 12; V gene: TRBV19; D gene: -; CDR3 protein: CASPSSYNEQFF; CDR3 DNA: TGTGCCAGTCCCAGCTCCTACAATGAGCAGTTCTTC
J gene: TRBJ2-3; clone size: once; CDR3 length: 13; V gene: TRBV6-5; D gene: TRBD1; CDR3 protein: CASRWTGLDTQYF; CDR3 DNA: TGTGCCAGCAGGTGGACAGGGCTAGATACGCAGTATTTT
J gene: TRBJ1-2; clone size: -; CDR3 length: 14; V gene: TRBV6-5; D gene: -; CDR3 protein: CASSPEGGPYGYTF; CDR3 DNA: TGTGCCAGCAGTCCCGAAGGAGGTCCCTATGGCTACACCTTC
J gene: TRBJ1-4; clone size: -; CDR3 length: 15; V gene: TRBV19; D gene: TRBD1; CDR3 protein: CASSLGTAYQEKLFF; CDR3 DNA: TGTGCCAGTAGCCTTGGGACAGCATATCAGGAAAAACTGTTTTTT
J gene: TRBJ1-1; clone size: -; CDR3 length: 12; V gene: TRBV6-1; D gene: -; CDR3 protein: CASSEVQQQAFF; CDR3 DNA: TGTGCCAGCAGTGAAGTACAGCAACAAGCTTTCTTT
J gene: TRBJ2-6; clone size: -; CDR3 length: 14; V gene: TRBV7-2; D gene: -; CDR3 protein: CASSGGSGANVLTF; CDR3 DNA: TGTGCCAGCAGCGGGGGCTCTGGGGCCAACGTCCTGACTTTC
J gene: TRBJ1-1; clone size: -; CDR3 length: 15; V gene: TRBV18; D gene: TRBD1; CDR3 protein: CASSLGQGRRTEAFF; CDR3 DNA: TGTGCCAGCTCACTGGGACAGGGTAGGAGAACTGAAGCTTTCTTT
J gene: TRBJ1-5; clone size: -; CDR3 length: 12; V gene: TRBV12-3/TRBV12-4; D gene: -; CDR3 protein: CASRAPNQPQHF; CDR3 DNA: TGTGCCAGCCGGGCCCCCAATCAGCCCCAGCATTTT
J gene: TRBJ2-1; clone size: -; CDR3 length: 11; V gene: TRBV2; D gene: -; CDR3 protein: CASSVGWSLFF; CDR3 DNA: TGTGCCAGCAGTGTAGGTTGGAGTCTGTTCTTC
J gene: TRBJ2-5; clone size: -; CDR3 length: 11; V gene: TRBV27; D gene: -; CDR3 protein: CASSYQETQYF; CDR3 DNA: TGTGCCAGCAGTTACCAAGAGACCCAGTACTTC
J gene: TRBJ2-7; clone size: once; CDR3 length: 14; V gene: TRBV6-1; D gene: -; CDR3 protein: CASSERQGRNEQYF; CDR3 DNA: TGTGCCAGCAGTGAAAGGCAGGGGAGGAACGAGCAGTACTTC
J gene: TRBJ1-4; clone size: -; CDR3 length: 13; V gene: TRBV7-9; D gene: -; CDR3 protein: CASRPLWAEKLFF; CDR3 DNA: TGTGCCAGCAGACCCCTGTGGGCTGAAAAACTGTTTTTT
J gene: TRBJ2-7; clone size: -; CDR3 length: 16; V gene: TRBV6-2/TRBV6-3; D gene: TRBD2; CDR3 protein: CASSPHSRRLAGEQYF; CDR3 DNA: TGTGCCAGCAGCCCACACAGTCGGAGACTAGCAGGTGAGCAGTACTTC
J gene: TRBJ2-3; clone size: -; CDR3 length: 17; V gene: TRBV7-2; D gene: TRBD2; CDR3 protein: CASSLVGLAGSTDTQYF; CDR3 DNA: TGTGCCAGCAGCTTAGTCGGACTAGCGGGGAGCACAGATACGCAGTATTTT
J gene: TRBJ1-2; clone size: once; CDR3 length: 14; V gene: TRBV6-5; D gene: TRBD1; CDR3 protein: CASTGTGGARGYTF; CDR3 DNA: TGTGCCAGCACCGGGACAGGGGGCGCGAGAGGCTACACCTTC
J gene: TRBJ1-2; clone size: -; CDR3 length: 18; V gene: TRBV7-3; D gene: TRBD1; CDR3 protein: CASSPQAGQFYSNYGYTF; CDR3 DNA: TGTGCCAGCAGCCCTCAGGCGGGACAGTTTTATTCTAACTATGGCTACACCTTC
J gene: TRBJ2-7; clone size: once; CDR3 length: 13; V gene: TRBV30; D gene: TRBD1; CDR3 protein: CAWRGTGHHEQYF; CDR3 DNA: TGTGCCTGGAGGGGGACAGGTCACCACGAGCAGTACTTC
J gene: TRBJ2-1; clone size: -; CDR3 length: 16; V gene: TRBV4-1; D gene: TRBD2; CDR3 protein: CASSQSPGLRWYEQFF; CDR3 DNA: TGCGCCAGCAGCCAATCTCCGGGACTAAGGTGGTATGAGCAGTTCTTC
J gene: TRBJ1-1; clone size: -; CDR3 length: 13; V gene: TRBV2; D gene: -; CDR3 protein: CARINRRDTEAFF; CDR3 DNA: TGTGCCAGAATCAACAGGAGGGACACTGAAGCTTTCTTT
J gene: TRBJ1-1; clone size: -; CDR3 length: 14; V gene: TRBV7-2; D gene: TRBD1; CDR3 protein: CASTDRRMNTEAFF; CDR3 DNA: TGTGCCAGCACGGACAGGAGAATGAACACTGAAGCTTTCTTT
J gene: TRBJ2-7; clone size: -; CDR3 length: 17; V gene: TRBV19; D gene: -; CDR3 protein: CASSPIHGLGSSYEQYF; CDR3 DNA: TGTGCCAGTAGTCCCATCCACGGGTTGGGGAGCTCCTACGAGCAGTACTTC
J gene: TRBJ2-3; clone size: -; CDR3 length: 17; V gene: TRBV2; D gene: TRBD2; CDR3 protein: CASSEGGLAGGVDTQYF; CDR3 DNA: TGTGCCAGCAGTGAAGGGGGACTAGCGGGAGGTGTGGATACGCAGTATTTT
J gene: TRBJ2-3; clone size: -; CDR3 length: 15; V gene: TRBV7-3; D gene: TRBD2; CDR3 protein: CASSSSSGRSDTQYF; CDR3 DNA: TGTGCCAGCAGCTCGTCTAGCGGGAGGAGTGATACGCAGTATTTT
J gene: TRBJ1-1; clone size: -; CDR3 length: 12; V gene: TRBV15; D gene: -; CDR3 protein: CATQGRNTEAFF; CDR3 DNA: TGTGCCACTCAAGGGAGGAACACTGAAGCTTTCTTT
J gene: TRBJ1-5; clone size: -; CDR3 length: 13; V gene: TRBV11-2; D gene: -; CDR3 protein: CASSPGRNQPQHF; CDR3 DNA: TGTGCCAGCAGCCCCGGGCGCAATCAGCCCCAGCATTTT
J gene: TRBJ1-2; clone size: few; CDR3 length: 14; V gene: TRBV24-1; D gene: -; CDR3 protein: CATSDFSQSYGYTF; CDR3 DNA: TGTGCCACCAGTGATTTTTCACAGAGCTATGGCTACACCTTC
J gene: TRBJ2-7; clone size: -; CDR3 length: 14; V gene: TRBV14; D gene: TRBD1; CDR3 protein: CASSLVWTGIGQHF; CDR3 DNA: TGTGCCAGCAGCCTCGTTTGGACAGGTATCGGGCAGCACTTC
J gene: TRBJ2-7; clone size: -; CDR3 length: 13; V gene: TRBV9; D gene: TRBD2; CDR3 protein: CASSITSASEQYF; CDR3 DNA: TGTGCCAGCAGCATCACTAGCGCCTCCGAGCAGTACTTC
J gene: TRBJ1-2; clone size: -; CDR3 length: 15; V gene: TRBV28; D gene: TRBD1; CDR3 protein: CASSSTGATNYGYTF; CDR3 DNA: TGTGCCAGCAGTTCCACAGGGGCTACTAACTATGGCTACACCTTC
J gene: TRBJ2-1; clone size: -; CDR3 length: 13; V gene: TRBV29-1; D gene: -; CDR3 protein: CSARRADYNEQFF; CDR3 DNA: TGCAGCGCGCGGAGGGCCGACTACAATGAGCAGTTCTTC
J gene: TRBJ2-7; clone size: -; CDR3 length: 15; V gene: TRBV5-1; D gene: -; CDR3 protein: CASSFSGGIGGEQYF; CDR3 DNA: TGCGCCAGCAGCTTCTCTGGGGGGATAGGTGGGGAGCAGTACTTC
J gene: TRBJ2-1; clone size: -; CDR3 length: 16; V gene: TRBV4-3; D gene: TRBD2; CDR3 protein: CASSKTGTSGKNEQFF; CDR3 DNA: TGCGCCAGCAGCAAAACCGGGACTAGCGGGAAAAATGAGCAGTTCTTC
J gene: TRBJ1-2; clone size: -; CDR3 length: 13; V gene: TRBV23-1; D gene: -; CDR3 protein: CASRQWSLYGYTF; CDR3 DNA: TGCGCCAGCCGTCAATGGAGCCTTTATGGCTACACCTTC
J gene: TRBJ2-2; clone size: few; CDR3 length: 13; V gene: TRBV5-1; D gene: -; CDR3 protein: CASSLRNTGELFF; CDR3 DNA: TGCGCCAGCAGCCTTCGGAACACCGGGGAGCTGTTTTTT
J gene: TRBJ1-2; clone size: once; CDR3 length: 14; V gene: TRBV27; D gene: -; CDR3 protein: CASSFGEHNYGYTF; CDR3 DNA: TGTGCCAGCAGTTTCGGCGAACATAACTATGGCTACACCTTC
J gene: TRBJ2-1; clone size: -; CDR3 length: 16; V gene: TRBV7-3; D gene: TRBD2; CDR3 protein: CASSLVSSGYYNEQFF; CDR3 DNA: TGTGCCAGCAGCTTAGTTTCTAGCGGGTACTACAATGAGCAGTTCTTC
J gene: TRBJ2-1; clone size: -; CDR3 length: 15; V gene: TRBV7-3; D gene: -; CDR3 protein: CASSPPGGYYNEQFF; CDR3 DNA: TGTGCCAGCAGCCCGCCCGGCGGGTACTACAATGAGCAGTTCTTC
J gene: TRBJ1-1; clone size: -; CDR3 length: 14; V gene: TRBV28; D gene: TRBD1; CDR3 protein: CASSSGTVNTEAFF; CDR3 DNA: TGTGCCAGCAGTTCCGGGACAGTGAACACTGAAGCTTTCTTT
J gene: TRBJ1-1; clone size: -; CDR3 length: 14; V gene: TRBV7-3; D gene: TRBD1; CDR3 protein: CASRATGGNTEAFF; CDR3 DNA: TGTGCCAGCAGGGCGACAGGGGGCAACACTGAAGCTTTCTTT
J gene: TRBJ2-2; clone size: -; CDR3 length: 13; V gene: TRBV30; D gene: -; CDR3 protein: CAGRGTTHGELFF; CDR3 DNA: TGTGCCGGACGGGGGACGACCCACGGGGAGCTGTTTTTT
J gene: TRBJ2-2; clone size: once; CDR3 length: 18; V gene: TRBV28; D gene: TRBD2; CDR3 protein: CASSPRLAGIANTGELFF; CDR3 DNA: TGTGCCAGCAGTCCGCGACTAGCGGGGATCGCGAACACCGGGGAGCTGTTTTTT
J gene: TRBJ2-3; clone size: once; CDR3 length: 16; V gene: TRBV18; D gene: -; CDR3 protein: CASSPPQGGVTDTQYF; CDR3 DNA: TGTGCCAGCTCACCACCACAGGGTGGGGTCACAGATACGCAGTATTTT
J gene: TRBJ1-3; clone size: -; CDR3 length: 14; V gene: TRBV19; D gene: -; CDR3 protein: CASSPLNPGNTIYF; CDR3 DNA: TGTGCCAGTAGCCCCCTCAACCCTGGAAACACCATATATTTT
J gene: TRBJ1-1; clone size: -; CDR3 length: 13; V gene: TRBV10-3; D gene: -; CDR3 protein: CAIRRAQNTEAFF; CDR3 DNA: TGTGCCATCAGAAGGGCACAAAACACTGAAGCTTTCTTT
J gene: TRBJ1-1; clone size: -; CDR3 length: 14; V gene: TRBV5-6; D gene: -; CDR3 protein: CATILRGLNTEAFF; CDR3 DNA: TGTGCCACCATCCTCAGAGGCTTGAACACTGAAGCTTTCTTT
J gene: TRBJ1-6; clone size: -; CDR3 length: 14; V gene: TRBV7-6; D gene: -; CDR3 protein: CASSRTVNNSPLHF; CDR3 DNA: TGTGCCAGCAGCAGGACAGTGAATAATTCACCCCTCCACTTT
J gene: TRBJ2-7; clone size: -; CDR3 length: 15; V gene: TRBV27; D gene: -; CDR3 protein: CASSLSVGRTYEQYF; CDR3 DNA: TGTGCCAGCAGTTTATCGGTCGGGAGAACCTACGAGCAGTACTTC
J gene: TRBJ1-2; clone size: -; CDR3 length: 16; V gene: TRBV15; D gene: TRBD1; CDR3 protein: CATSSGQGADNYGYTF; CDR3 DNA: TGTGCCACCAGCAGCGGACAGGGGGCGGATAACTATGGCTACACCTTC
J gene: TRBJ1-1; clone size: -; CDR3 length: 15; V gene: TRBV7-3; D gene: -; CDR3 protein: CASSHRQGSVPEAFF; CDR3 DNA: TGTGCCAGCAGCCATAGGCAGGGGAGTGTCCCTGAAGCTTTCTTT
J gene: TRBJ2-7; clone size: -; CDR3 length: 15; V gene: TRBV11-3; D gene: -; CDR3 protein: CASSSRASPPGEQYF; CDR3 DNA: TGTGCCAGCAGCTCCAGGGCTAGCCCCCCTGGTGAGCAGTACTTC
J gene: TRBJ2-3; clone size: -; CDR3 length: 17; V gene: TRBV5-1; D gene: TRBD2; CDR3 protein: CASSPLLAGGGTDTQYF; CDR3 DNA: TGCGCCAGCAGCCCGCTGCTAGCGGGAGGTGGGACAGATACGCAGTATTTT
J gene: TRBJ1-1; clone size: -; CDR3 length: 13; V gene: TRBV7-9; D gene: TRBD1; CDR3 protein: CASSLVGTDLPGF; CDR3 DNA: TGTGCCAGCAGCTTAGTCGGGACAGACCTTCCTGGGTTT
J gene: TRBJ2-1; clone size: -; CDR3 length: 18; V gene: TRBV14; D gene: -; CDR3 protein: CASSPRGGSRSSYNEQFF; CDR3 DNA: TGTGCCAGCAGCCCCCGGGGAGGAAGCCGAAGCTCCTACAATGAGCAGTTCTTC